The 28 T cell receptor beta chains in this list originate from one sample, sequenced in a study of graft-versus-host responses after intestinal transplantation. Sequencing was performed with immunoSEQ multiplex PCR; in TCRdb, only in-frame clones are kept and a portion is missing. The table includes more than 65,000 clones, roughly 94% detected once. Antigen specificity for these receptors is unknown. This specimen consisted of unstimulated CD8+ T cells sorted from spleen or lymph node cells, obtained before intestinal transplant. The receptors stem from a human donor who received an intestinal transplant.

The chain carries TRBV18 and TRBJ1-4; 8 bases are a match to TRBD1. After removal of 4 bases from V and 5 bases from J, the junction contained 9 bases not matched to a gene. CDR3 length: 16 residues. Germline CDR1 and CDR2: KGHSH and LQKENI. CDR3 region: CASSLRQGLVNEKLFF. The CDR3 nucleotides are TGTGCCAGCTCACTAAGACAGGGGTTGGTAAATGAAAAACTGTTTTTT.

This clone was seen more than once but under ten times. The chain links TRBV7-9 to TRBJ2-1; 9 bases align to TRBD1. The germline gives CDR1 SEHNR, CDR2 FQNEAQ (reference sequence). This CDR3 contains 18 residues. Unmatched junction bases numbered 19, after V lost 5 bases and J lost 8 bases. CDR3 loop: CASSPSRWGRGQGDEQFF. CDR3 bases: TGTGCCAGCAGCCCCTCCCGGTGGGGTCGGGGACAGGGAGATGAGCAGTTCTTC.

CDR3 coding DNA: TGCGCCAGCAGCCAAGGGGGGGGGAATGAAGCTTTCTTT. Amino acids: CASSQGGGNEAFF. The chain uses TRBV4-1 and TRBJ1-1, with TRBD1 as a possible D gene (5 bases). Germline values: CDR1 MGHRA, CDR2 YSYEKL. CDR3 length: 13 residues. Trimming took off 1 base at V and 7 bases at J, with 10 bases between the two ends.

The chain is built from TRBV6-5 and TRBJ1-1; the match to TRBD1 covers 9 bases. The trim removed 2 bases at V and 4 bases at J, leaving 2 bases unmatched. Germline CDR1 and CDR2: MNHEY and SVGAGI. This CDR3 contains 14 residues. CDR3 region: CASSYVTGGTEAFF. CDR3 bases: TGTGCCAGCAGTTACGTGACAGGGGGCACTGAAGCTTTCTTT.

The chain joins TRBV5-1 to TRBJ2-7, with 14 bases that match TRBD2. Germline-derived CDR1 and CDR2 are SGHRS and YFSETQ. The junction had 4 bases not matched to a gene; V was cut back by 3 bases and J by 2 bases. The CDR3 loop spans 16 amino acids. This CDR3 is CASSSRTSGGTYEQYF. The CDR3, as DNA: TGCGCCAGCAGCTCCCGGACTAGCGGGGGGACCTACGAGCAGTACTTC.

The V call is TRBV27, the J call TRBJ2-3; D gene unclear. Germline V gene data show CDR1 as MNHEY and CDR2 as SMNVEV (reference sequence). This CDR3 is built from 12 residues. The V gene lost 7 bases and the J gene lost 2 bases, with 7 bases spanning the gap. CDR3 nucleotides: TGTGCCAGCAAGGCCATCACAGATACGCAGTATTTT. Translation: CASKAITDTQYF.

The CDR3 protein is CASSLAYSNYGYTF. CDR3 nucleotides: TGTGCCAGCAGCTTAGCGTACAGTAACTATGGCTACACCTTC. The chain joins TRBV11-2 to TRBJ1-2; D call uncertain. Germline lookup yields CDR1 SGHAT and CDR2 FQNNGV. The length of the CDR3 is 14 residues. Trimming removed 1 base from V and 1 base from J, with 7 bases in between. Full variable domain (missing parts from reference TRBV11-2 and TRBJ1-2): EAGVAQSPRYKIIEKRQSVAFWCNPISGHATLYWYQQILGQGPKLLIQFQNNGVVDDSQLPKDRFSAERLKGVDSTLKIQPAKLEDSAVYLCASSLAYSNYGYTFGSGTRLTVV.

V gene TRBV5-4 combines with J gene TRBJ2-3; TRBD1 matches at 9 bases. This CDR3 is built from 17 residues. Germline CDR1 SGHNT, CDR2 YYREEE (reference sequence). The V segment lost 0 bases and the J segment 6 bases; nucleotides outside the gene matches: 11. The CDR3 reads CASSLGESRDRADTQYF. Written as DNA, the CDR3 is TGTGCCAGCAGCTTGGGCGAGTCCCGGGACAGGGCCGATACGCAGTATTTT.

The V gene is TRBV29-1, the J gene TRBJ2-1, with D possibly TRBD1 on 5 matching bases. V gave up 0 bases and J gave up 7 bases, with 10 bases separating them. Germline assignment: CDR1 SQVTM and CDR2 ANQGSEA. The CDR3 covers 13 residues. For the CDR3, the DNA is TGCAGCGTTGAAGAGGTACAGGAAAATGAGCAGTTCTTC. Encoded protein: CSVEEVQENEQFF.

The chain links TRBV30 to TRBJ1-1; the D gene is possibly TRBD1 (5 bases). The CDR3 has 13 residues. Germline loops: CDR1 GTSNPN, CDR2 SVGIG (reference sequence). Trimming shortened V by 5 bases and J by 5 bases, and 15 bases separated the two germline ends. CDR3 sequence reads: CAWDIGVWTEAFF. The CDR3 region has the DNA TGTGCCTGGGATATAGGGGTTTGGACTGAAGCTTTCTTT.

V gene TRBV14 combines with J gene TRBJ1-2; D might be TRBD1 (5 bases). The CDR3 spans 15 residues. V was trimmed by 4 bases and J by 4 bases, leaving 16 bases between them. CDR1 is SGHDN and CDR2 is FVKESK in the germline V gene. DNA for the CDR3: TGTGCCAGCAGCCCGCCCGGGACGGGGGTCTATGGCTACACCTTC. Translated: CASSPPGTGVYGYTF.

The J gene is TRBJ2-7, the V gene TRBV28, with D tentatively TRBD1 (6 bases). CDR1 and CDR2 (germline): MDHEN, SYDVKM. Trimming removed 6 bases from V and 3 bases from J, with 24 bases in between. The CDR3 is made up of 17 amino acids. In nucleotides, the CDR3 is TGTGCCAGCAGCAACGCCAAGACAGGTTTAGTAGGCTACGAGCAGTACTTC. Translated: CASSNAKTGLVGYEQYF.

This chain uses TRBV28 with TRBJ1-5; maybe TRBD1 (5 bases). The V and J ends lost 5 bases and 7 bases respectively, with 18 bases between them. The CDR3 sequence is 15 residues long. Germline loops: CDR1 MDHEN, CDR2 SYDVKM. The CDR3 DNA sequence: TGTGCCAGCAGTCCCCAGACAGAGCGAGGGCAGCCCCAGCATTTT. Its translation is CASSPQTERGQPQHF.

This chain links TRBV5-6 with TRBJ1-4, with no clear D. Per germline, CDR1 SGHDT and CDR2 YYEEEE. Deletions cut 1 base from V and 12 bases from J, with 13 bases between. This CDR3 has 13 residues. CDR3 amino acids: CASSLSFGVELFF. The CDR3 DNA reads TGTGCCAGCAGCTTGAGTTTTGGTGTGGAACTGTTTTTT.

This clone was picked up one time. J is TRBJ2-3 and V is TRBV19, with a weak D call TRBD2 (6 bases). This CDR3 is 13 amino acids long. V was cut by 7 bases and J by 4 bases, with 12 bases left in between. Germline V CDR1 and CDR2: LNHDA, SQIVND (reference sequence). The CDR3 spells CASNLGGADTQYF. The CDR3 DNA sequence: TGTGCCAGTAACCTCGGGGGTGCAGATACGCAGTATTTT.

J is TRBJ2-1 and V is TRBV29-1; a possible D gene is TRBD1 (8 bases). V was cut by 7 bases and J by 3 bases, with 16 bases left in between. This CDR3 spans 14 amino acids. CDR1 and CDR2 from the germline V gene are SQVTM and ANQGSEA. Here the CDR3 reads CSGETGEGYNEQFF. The DNA of the CDR3 is TGCAGCGGGGAGACAGGGGAGGGCTACAATGAGCAGTTCTTC.

The V gene is TRBV7-2, the J gene TRBJ2-7; maybe TRBD1 (5 bases). V was trimmed by 2 bases and J by 3 bases, leaving 14 bases between them. Germline CDR1 is SGHTA and CDR2 is FQGNSA. The CDR3 is 15 residues long. The CDR3 bases are TGTGCCAGCAGCTTAACCACTTTAGGACACTACGAGCAGTACTTC. As protein: CASSLTTLGHYEQYF. The full variable domain, completed using reference TRBV7-2 and TRBJ2-7, is GAGVSQSPSNKVTEKGKDVELRCDPISGHTALYWYRQSLGQGLEFLIYFQGNSAPDKSGLPSDRFSAERTGGSVSTLTIQRTQQEDSAVYLCASSLTTLGHYEQYFGPGTRLTVT.

This chain uses TRBV2 with TRBJ2-7; 9 nucleotides agree with TRBD1. Germline V gene sequence: CDR1 SNHLY, CDR2 FYNNEI. V lost 6 bases to trimming and J lost 5 bases; unmatched junction nucleotides: 11. The CDR3 totals 15 residues. CDR3 nucleotide sequence: TGTGCCAGCAGACAGGGACAGGGAATCTATCACGAGCAGTACTTC. Translated: CASRQGQGIYHEQYF.

As DNA, the CDR3 is TGTGCCAGTAGTATCGACCCAGGGGGCATATACGAGCAGTACTTC. Translated, it gives CASSIDPGGIYEQYF. This sequence joins TRBV19 and TRBJ2-7; 8 bases are shared with TRBD1. Germline lookup yields CDR1 LNHDA and CDR2 SQIVND (reference sequence). CDR3 length: 15 amino acids. V shed 3 bases and J 4 bases; nucleotides not matched to a gene: 8.

This clone was found once. The genes are TRBV27 and TRBJ2-1; 7 nucleotides align to TRBD2. The CDR3 has 14 amino acids. The V and J ends lost 5 bases and 10 bases, in that order; junction bases with no gene match: 11. Germline lookup yields CDR1 MNHEY and CDR2 SMNVEV (reference sequence). CDR3 amino acids: CASSVAGRNQEQFF. The CDR3 coding sequence is TGTGCCAGCAGTGTAGCGGGTCGTAACCAAGAGCAGTTCTTC.

V is TRBV2 and J is TRBJ1-5, with D maybe TRBD1 (6 bases). V lost 5 bases to trimming and J lost 4 bases, with 12 bases between them. Germline CDR1 reads SNHLY; CDR2 reads FYNNEI. This CDR3 comprises 14 residues. The CDR3 DNA reads as TGTGCCAGCAGTTCAACAGGGCTGAATCAGCCCCAGCATTTT. This encodes CASSSTGLNQPQHF.

The sample holds one count of this clone. The chain recombines TRBV2 with TRBJ2-1; 7 nucleotides match TRBD2. Germline V gene data show CDR1 as SNHLY and CDR2 as FYNNEI. This CDR3 comprises 14 residues. Unmatched junction bases numbered 11, after V lost 11 bases and J lost 4 bases. The CDR3, as DNA: TGTGCCTTAGCGGGCGCTTGGGGGTACAATGAGCAGTTCTTC. Translated, it gives CALAGAWGYNEQFF.

V is TRBV5-1 and J is TRBJ2-3, with D hard to call. CDR3 length: 12 amino acids. Trimming left V 0 bases short and J 5 bases short, with 4 bases between. The germline CDR1 and CDR2 sequences are SGHRS and YFSETQ. The CDR3 here is CASSLVRDTQYF. The CDR3 DNA reads TGCGCCAGCAGCTTGGTTAGAGATACGCAGTATTTT.

This clone was observed a single time. The rearrangement links TRBV5-6 to TRBJ1-1; a possible D gene is TRBD1 (5 bases). The CDR3 sequence is 15 residues long. Trimming left V 5 bases short and J 2 bases short, with 16 bases between. Germline V CDR1 and CDR2: SGHDT, YYEEEE. CDR3 residues: CASRHTGPKNTEAFF. The CDR3 DNA reads TGTGCCAGCAGGCATACAGGTCCTAAAAACACTGAAGCTTTCTTT. The whole variable domain, filled in from reference TRBV5-6 and TRBJ1-1, reads DAGVTQSPTHLIKTRGQQVTLRCSPKSGHDTVSWYQQALGQGPQFIFQYYEEEERQRGNFPDRFSGHQFPNYSSELNVNALLLGDSALYLCASRHTGPKNTEAFFGQGTRLTVV.

The gene calls are TRBV4-1 and TRBJ2-7, with D uncertain. CDR3 length equals 13 residues. With 1 base removed from V and 0 bases from J, the gap between germline ends came to 4 bases. Germline V CDR1 and CDR2: MGHRA, YSYEKL. CDR3 nucleotides: TGCGCCAGCAGCCAAGGCGGCTCCTACGAGCAGTACTTC. Translated, it gives CASSQGGSYEQYF.

The chain recombines TRBV9 with TRBJ2-1; TRBD2 aligns across 9 bases. The CDR3 consists of 19 residues. The junction had 18 bases not matched to a gene; V was cut back by 2 bases and J by 6 bases. Germline CDR1 and CDR2: SGDLS and YYNGEE. CDR3 amino acids: CASSVGYRILAGEGNEQFF. Here the CDR3 DNA reads TGTGCCAGCAGCGTGGGGTACCGGATCTTAGCGGGAGAAGGCAATGAGCAGTTCTTC.

The V call is TRBV29-1, the J call TRBJ2-3; 7 nucleotides match TRBD2. The CDR3 contains 16 residues. From germline, CDR1 is SQVTM and CDR2 ANQGSEA. The ends lost 1 base at V and 3 bases at J; junction bases unmatched: 10. CDR3 residues: CSVEGRLAEETDTQYF. CDR3 nucleotides: TGCAGCGTTGAAGGGAGACTAGCCGAGGAGACAGATACGCAGTATTTT.

The chain combines TRBV11-2 with TRBJ2-7, with 9 bases aligning to TRBD2. Trimming took 1 base from V and 0 from J; bases not matched to a gene: 10. The CDR3 consists of 18 residues. Germline assignment: CDR1 SGHAT and CDR2 FQNNGV. CDR3 residues: CASSLVTPSGTFSYEQYF. The CDR3 nucleotides are TGTGCCAGCAGCTTAGTTACCCCTAGCGGGACGTTCTCCTACGAGCAGTACTTC.